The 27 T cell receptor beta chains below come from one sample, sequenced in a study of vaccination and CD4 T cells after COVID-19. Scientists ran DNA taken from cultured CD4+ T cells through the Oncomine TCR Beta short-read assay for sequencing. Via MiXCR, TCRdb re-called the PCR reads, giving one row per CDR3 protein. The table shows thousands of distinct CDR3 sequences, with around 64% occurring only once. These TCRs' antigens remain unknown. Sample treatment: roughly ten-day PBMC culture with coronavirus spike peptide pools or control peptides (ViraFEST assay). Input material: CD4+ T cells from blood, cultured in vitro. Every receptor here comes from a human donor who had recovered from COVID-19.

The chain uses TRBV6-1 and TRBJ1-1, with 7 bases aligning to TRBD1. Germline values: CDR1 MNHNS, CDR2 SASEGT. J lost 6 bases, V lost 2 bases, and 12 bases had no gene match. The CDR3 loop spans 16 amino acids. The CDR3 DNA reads TGTGCCAGCAGTGAAATGACAGGGAAGGTAATCGCTGAAGCTTTCTTT. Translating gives CASSEMTGKVIAEAFF.

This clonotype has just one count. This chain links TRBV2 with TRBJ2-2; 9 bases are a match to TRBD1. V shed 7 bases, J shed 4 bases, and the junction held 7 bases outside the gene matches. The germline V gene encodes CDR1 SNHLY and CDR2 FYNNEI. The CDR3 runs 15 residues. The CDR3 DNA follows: TGTGCCAGCAATTTCGGGACAGGGCTCACCGGGGAGCTGTTTTTT. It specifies CASNFGTGLTGELFF.

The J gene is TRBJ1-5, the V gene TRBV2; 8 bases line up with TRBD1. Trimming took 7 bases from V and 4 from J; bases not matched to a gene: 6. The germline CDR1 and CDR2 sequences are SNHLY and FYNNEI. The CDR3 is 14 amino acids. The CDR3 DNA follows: TGTGCCAGCACCGATCGACAGGGGAATCAGCCCCAGCATTTT. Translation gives CASTDRQGNQPQHF.

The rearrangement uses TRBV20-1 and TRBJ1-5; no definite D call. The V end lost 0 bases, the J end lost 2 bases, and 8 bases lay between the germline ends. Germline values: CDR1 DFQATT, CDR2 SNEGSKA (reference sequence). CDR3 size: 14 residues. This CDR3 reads CSARDGGGNQPQHF. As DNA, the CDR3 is TGCAGTGCTAGAGATGGCGGGGGCAATCAGCCCCAGCATTTT.

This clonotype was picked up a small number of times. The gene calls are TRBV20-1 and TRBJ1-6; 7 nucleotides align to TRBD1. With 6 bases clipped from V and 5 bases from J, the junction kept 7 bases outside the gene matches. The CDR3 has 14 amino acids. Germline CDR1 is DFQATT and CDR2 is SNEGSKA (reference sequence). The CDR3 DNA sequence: TGCAGTGCCCGGGGACAGAGAGATAATTCACCCCTCCACTTT. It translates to CSARGQRDNSPLHF.

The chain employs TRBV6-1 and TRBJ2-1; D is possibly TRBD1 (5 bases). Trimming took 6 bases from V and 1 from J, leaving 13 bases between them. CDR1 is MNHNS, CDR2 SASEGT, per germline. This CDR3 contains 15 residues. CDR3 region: CASRTTVASYNEQFF. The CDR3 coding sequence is TGTGCCAGCAGAACGACAGTAGCTTCCTACAATGAGCAGTTCTTC.

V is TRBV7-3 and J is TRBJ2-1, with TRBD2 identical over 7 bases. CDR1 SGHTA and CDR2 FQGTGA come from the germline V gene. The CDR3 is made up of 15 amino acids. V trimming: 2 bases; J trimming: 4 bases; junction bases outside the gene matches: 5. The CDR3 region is CASSLWASGYNEQFF. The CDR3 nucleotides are TGTGCCAGCAGCTTATGGGCTAGCGGATACAATGAGCAGTTCTTC.

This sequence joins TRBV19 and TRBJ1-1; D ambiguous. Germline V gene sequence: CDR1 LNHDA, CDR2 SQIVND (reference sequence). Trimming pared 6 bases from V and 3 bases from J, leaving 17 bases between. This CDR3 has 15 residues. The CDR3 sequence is CASSRGSEWDTEAFF. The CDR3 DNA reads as TGTGCCAGTAGCCGAGGCTCCGAGTGGGACACTGAAGCTTTCTTT.

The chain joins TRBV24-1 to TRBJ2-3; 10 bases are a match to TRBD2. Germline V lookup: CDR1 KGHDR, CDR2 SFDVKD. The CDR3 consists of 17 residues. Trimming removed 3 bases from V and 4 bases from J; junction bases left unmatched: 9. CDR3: CATSDAGLAGAADTQYF. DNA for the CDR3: TGTGCCACCAGTGATGCGGGGCTAGCGGGAGCGGCAGATACGCAGTATTTT.

The CDR3 nucleotides are TGTGCCAGCAGCTTAGGGACTAGCGGGAACTCCTACAATGAGCAGTTCTTC. Protein sequence: CASSLGTSGNSYNEQFF. V gene TRBV7-9 combines with J gene TRBJ2-1, with TRBD2 identical over 12 bases. The CDR3 spans 17 residues. Losses at the gene ends were 1 base for V and 0 bases for J; bases not matched to a gene: 1. Germline CDR1 reads SEHNR; CDR2 reads FQNEAQ (reference sequence).

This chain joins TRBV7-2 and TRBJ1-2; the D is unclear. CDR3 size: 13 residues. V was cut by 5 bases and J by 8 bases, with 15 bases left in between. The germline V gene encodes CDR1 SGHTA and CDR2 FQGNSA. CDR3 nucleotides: TGTGCCAGCAGCCGGCCCGAGACGGCGGGCTACACCTTC. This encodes CASSRPETAGYTF.

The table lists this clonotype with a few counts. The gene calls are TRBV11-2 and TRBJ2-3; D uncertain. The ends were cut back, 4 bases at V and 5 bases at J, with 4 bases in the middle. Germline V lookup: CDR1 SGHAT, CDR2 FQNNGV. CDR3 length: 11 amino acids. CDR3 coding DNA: TGTGCCAGCAGCTCATTAGATACGCAGTATTTT. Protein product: CASSSLDTQYF.

The CDR3 reads CASSELDRARPEAFF. CDR3 nucleotide sequence: TGCGCCAGCAGTGAACTGGACAGGGCAAGACCTGAAGCTTTCTTT. The chain joins TRBV10-2 to TRBJ1-1, with 8 bases lining up with TRBD1. The CDR3 runs to 15 residues. Germline CDR1 and CDR2: WSHSY and SAAADI. The junction had 9 bases not matched to a gene; V was cut back by 3 bases and J by 6 bases.

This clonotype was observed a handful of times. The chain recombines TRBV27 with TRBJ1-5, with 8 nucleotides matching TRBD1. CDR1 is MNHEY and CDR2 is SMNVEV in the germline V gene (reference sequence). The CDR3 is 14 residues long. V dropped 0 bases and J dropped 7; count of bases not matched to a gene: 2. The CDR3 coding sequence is TGTGCCAGCAGTTTATCGTCAGGGGGCCAGCCCCAGCATTTT. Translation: CASSLSSGGQPQHF.

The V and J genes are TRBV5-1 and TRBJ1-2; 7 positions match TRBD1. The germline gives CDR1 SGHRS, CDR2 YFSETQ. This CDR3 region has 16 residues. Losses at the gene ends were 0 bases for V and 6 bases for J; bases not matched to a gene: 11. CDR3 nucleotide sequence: TGCGCCAGCAGCTTGGAAGGAGGGGGCTATGGGAATGGCTACACCTTC. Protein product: CASSLEGGGYGNGYTF.

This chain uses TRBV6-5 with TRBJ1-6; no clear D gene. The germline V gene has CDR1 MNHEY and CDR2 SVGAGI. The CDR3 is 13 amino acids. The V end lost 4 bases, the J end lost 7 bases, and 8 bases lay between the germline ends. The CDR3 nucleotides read TGTGCCAGCAGTTCCGTGGACAATTCACCCCTCCACTTT. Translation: CASSSVDNSPLHF.

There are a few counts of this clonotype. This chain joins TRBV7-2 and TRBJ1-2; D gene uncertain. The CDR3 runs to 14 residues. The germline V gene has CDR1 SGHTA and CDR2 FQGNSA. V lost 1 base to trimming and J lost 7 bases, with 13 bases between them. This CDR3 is CASSLDRTRGGYTF. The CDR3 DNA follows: TGTGCCAGCAGCTTAGATCGGACCAGAGGTGGCTACACCTTC.

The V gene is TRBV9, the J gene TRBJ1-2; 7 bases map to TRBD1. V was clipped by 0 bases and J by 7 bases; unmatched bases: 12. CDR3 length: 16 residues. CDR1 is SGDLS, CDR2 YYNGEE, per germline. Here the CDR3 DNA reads TGTGCCAGCAGCGTAGAGTGGGCAGGGGGATATGGTGGCTACACCTTC. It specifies CASSVEWAGGYGGYTF.

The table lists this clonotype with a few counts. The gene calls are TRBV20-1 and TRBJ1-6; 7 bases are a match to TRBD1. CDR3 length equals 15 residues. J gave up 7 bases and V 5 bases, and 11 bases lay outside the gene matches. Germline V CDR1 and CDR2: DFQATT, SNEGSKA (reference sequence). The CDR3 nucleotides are TGCAGTGCTCCCGTCTCGGGACAGCGAAATTCACCCCTCCACTTT. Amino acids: CSAPVSGQRNSPLHF.

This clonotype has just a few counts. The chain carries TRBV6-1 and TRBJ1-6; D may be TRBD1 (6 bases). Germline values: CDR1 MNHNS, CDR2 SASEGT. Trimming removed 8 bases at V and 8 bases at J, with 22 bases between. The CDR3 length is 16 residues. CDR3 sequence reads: CASSPAVGAGDSPLHF. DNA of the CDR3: TGTGCCAGCTCCCCCGCCGTCGGGGCAGGGGATTCACCCCTCCACTTT.

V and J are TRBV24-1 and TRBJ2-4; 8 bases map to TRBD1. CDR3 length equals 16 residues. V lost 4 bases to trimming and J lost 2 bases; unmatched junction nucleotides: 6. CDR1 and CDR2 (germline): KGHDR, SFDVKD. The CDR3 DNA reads TGTGCCACCAGTGACCAGGGGGCTGAGACCAAAAACATTCAGTACTTC. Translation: CATSDQGAETKNIQYF.

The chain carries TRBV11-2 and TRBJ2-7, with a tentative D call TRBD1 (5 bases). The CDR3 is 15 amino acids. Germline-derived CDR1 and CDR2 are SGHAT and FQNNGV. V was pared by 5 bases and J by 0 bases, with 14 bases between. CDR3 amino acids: CASSARFTGSYEQYF. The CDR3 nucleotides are TGTGCCAGCAGCGCACGATTTACAGGCTCCTACGAGCAGTACTTC.

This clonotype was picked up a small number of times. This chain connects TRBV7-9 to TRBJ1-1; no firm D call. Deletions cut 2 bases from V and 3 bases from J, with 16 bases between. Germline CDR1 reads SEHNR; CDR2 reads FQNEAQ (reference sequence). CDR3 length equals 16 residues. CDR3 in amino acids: CASSLLTARRDTEAFF. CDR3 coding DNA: TGTGCCAGCAGCTTATTAACGGCCCGAAGGGACACTGAAGCTTTCTTT.

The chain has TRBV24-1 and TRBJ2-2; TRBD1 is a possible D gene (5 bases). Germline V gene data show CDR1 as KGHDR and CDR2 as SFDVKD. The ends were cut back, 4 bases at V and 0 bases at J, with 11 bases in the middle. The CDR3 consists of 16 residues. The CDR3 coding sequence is TGTGCCACCAGTGAATCCCGACAGCCGAACACCGGGGAGCTGTTTTTT. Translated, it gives CATSESRQPNTGELFF.

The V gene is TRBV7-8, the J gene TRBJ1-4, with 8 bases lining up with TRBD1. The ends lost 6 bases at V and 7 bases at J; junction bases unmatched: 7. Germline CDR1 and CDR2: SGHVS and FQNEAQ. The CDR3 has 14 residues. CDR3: CASSDRGGLEKLFF. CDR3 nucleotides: TGTGCCAGCAGTGACAGGGGAGGTCTTGAAAAACTGTTTTTT.

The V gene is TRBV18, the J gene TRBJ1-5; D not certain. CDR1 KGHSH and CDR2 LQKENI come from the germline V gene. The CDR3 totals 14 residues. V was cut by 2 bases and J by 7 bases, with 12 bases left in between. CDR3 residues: CASSPEGMGQPQHF. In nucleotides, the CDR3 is TGTGCCAGCTCACCAGAAGGGATGGGACAGCCCCAGCATTTT.

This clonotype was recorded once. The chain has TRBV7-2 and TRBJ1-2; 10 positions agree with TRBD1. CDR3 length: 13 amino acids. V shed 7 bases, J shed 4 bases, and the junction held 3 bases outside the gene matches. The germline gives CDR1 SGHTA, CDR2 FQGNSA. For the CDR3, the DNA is TGTGCCAGCACCCGGGACAGGGGCTATGGCTACACCTTC. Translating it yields CASTRDRGYGYTF.